This T cell receptor (beta chain) is from a study of T-cell memory formation after mild COVID-19. Findings and limits, study-wide: Pre-infection memory showed some responding clones, and this suggested that cross-reactive memory joined. Among CD4+ contracting clones, most were CM and EM, and CD8+ ones EMRA.

One entry per CDR3 protein, called by TCRdb with MiXCR from the 5' RACE reads. The sample lists around 530,000 distinct CDR3 sequences; 20% to 25% were seen once. As regards this clonotype: The antigen remains unidentified.

V lost 3 bases and J lost 6; bases outside the gene matches: 3. In germline, CDR1 is MGHDK, CDR2 SYGVNS. This CDR3 region has 14 residues. The chain joins TRBV25-1 to TRBJ2-2; 8 nucleotides line up with TRBD1. This TCR was sampled from an adult woman who had mild COVID-19 (a few samples of this study predate the infection). Cell type and time point are not known. Sequencing was done on a sample of PBMCs or a T cell subset sorted from them (not recorded which). DNA of the CDR3: TGTGCCAGCAGTGAGACAGGGGTAGCCGGGGAGCTGTTTTTT. It yields the protein CASSETGVAGELFF.